Listed here is a single TCR beta chain. Antigen unknown. This entry comes from a study of OX40 agonist ivuxolimab in advanced cancers. On the study more broadly: Dose-escalation patients' cancers were hepatocellular carcinoma, melanoma, renal cell or head and neck cancer. One hepatocellular carcinoma and two cutaneous melanoma patients partially responded. Participants, 80% to 90% male, averaged roughly 60 years of age, ranging from roughly 20 to 85.

Study-level points and caveats: Low normalized T-cell clonal expansion was additionally recorded for some nonresponders.

The repertoire was sequenced with immunoSEQ multiplex PCR; TCRdb's copy has only in-frame clones and lacks some. The profile covers approximately 65,000 clones, with around 90% appearing a single time and approximately 0.37% taken by the ten largest. The germline V gene has CDR1 SGHAT and CDR2 FQNNGV. CDR3 length: 16 residues. The V end was cut by 1 base, the J end by 7 bases, with 19 bases between. Specimen: CD4+ or CD8+ T cells sorted from blood, collected in a trial of the OX40 agonist ivuxolimab. The V and J genes are TRBV11-2 and TRBJ1-2; weak D call: TRBD1 (5 bases). This receptor was identified in an adult with an advanced solid tumor such as melanoma, head and neck, liver or kidney cancer. CDR3 nucleotide sequence: TGTGCCAGCAGCTTAGGGTCACGTGGAGGGGCCGGTGGCTACACCTTC. Translated, it gives CASSLGSRGGAGGYTF.